This TCR beta chain appears in the sequencing data of a study of CD4 T cell repertoires in COVID-19. Trimming stripped 4 bases from V and 2 bases from J, with 19 bases between. Germline values: CDR1 LGHDT, CDR2 YNNKEL (reference sequence). The CDR3 contains 17 residues. Stimulation with autologous monocytes and recombinant SARS-CoV-2 spike or nucleoprotein produced proliferating antigen-reactive T cell lines. This clone qualifies as medium-sized. What it binds is not known. The protocol was immunoSEQ multiplex PCR, while the TCRdb copy is restricted to in-frame clones and leaves out a portion. Of hundreds of clones listed, about 18% are singletons.

This specimen was circulating follicular helper CD4+ T cells, cultured in vitro, taken after recovery from COVID-19. The V and J genes are TRBV3-1 (or the pseudogene TRBV3-2) and TRBJ2-3, with D possibly being TRBD2 (6 bases). The origin of this receptor is a human donor who had COVID-19. This CDR3 reads CASSLHVVAGTTDTQYF. For the CDR3, the DNA is TGTGCCAGCAGCCTTCATGTAGTGGCGGGGACCACAGATACGCAGTATTTT.